This passage covers 8 T cell receptor beta chains from one sample sequenced in a study of identical twins. TCRdb redid the calling of the 5' RACE reads with MiXCR, one entry per CDR3 protein. This sample has around 1.7 million distinct CDR3 sequences, with less than 35% found just once. The sample was cord blood. The receptors here all came from a newborn girl in good health.

This clonotype has at least ten counts. The rearrangement links TRBV27 to TRBJ1-2, with TRBD1 as a possible D gene (6 bases). Trimming shortened V by 4 bases and J by 2 bases, and 11 bases separated the two germline ends. Germline V CDR1 and CDR2: MNHEY, SMNVEV (reference sequence). There are 14 residues in the CDR3. CDR3 in amino acids: CASSSPGQNYGYTF. CDR3 nucleotide sequence: TGTGCCAGCAGTTCCCCGGGACAAAACTATGGCTACACCTTC.

This clonotype was seen a few times. In DNA form, the CDR3 reads TGCAGTGCTAGAGATCCGGGGGGGAGTGAAAAACTGTTTTTT. This gives the protein CSARDPGGSEKLFF. The chain joins TRBV20-1 to TRBJ1-4, with a weak D call TRBD1 (5 bases). V lost 0 bases to trimming and J lost 7 bases, with 12 bases between them. Germline V gene data show CDR1 as DFQATT and CDR2 as SNEGSKA (reference sequence). The CDR3 is made up of 14 amino acids.

The CDR3 region is CASSLYLGEQYF. The DNA of the CDR3 is TGTGCCAGCAGTTTATACTTAGGGGAGCAGTACTTC. The chain is built from TRBV28 and TRBJ2-4; D may match TRBD1 or TRBD2 (5 bases each). Trimming took 1 base from V and 13 from J, leaving 11 bases between them. The CDR3 is 12 residues long. The germline V gene encodes CDR1 MDHEN and CDR2 SYDVKM.

The gene calls are TRBV20-1 and TRBJ2-3, with 12 positions matching TRBD2. V was clipped by 2 bases and J by 6 bases; unmatched bases: 6. The CDR3 consists of 15 residues. The germline gives CDR1 DFQATT, CDR2 SNEGSKA (reference sequence). The CDR3 DNA sequence: TGCAGTGCTAGACGGCTAGCGGGAGGGTCGGATACGCAGTATTTT. It specifies CSARRLAGGSDTQYF.

Concerning this clonotype itself: The missing conserved phenylalanine or tryptophan at the end of this CDR3 makes a read error likely. The chain joins TRBV25-1 to TRBJ2-4; D is ambiguous. CDR3 length: 16 residues. Trimming took off 2 bases at V and 2 bases at J, with 13 bases between the two ends. Germline CDR1 is MGHDK and CDR2 is SYGVNS. The CDR3 DNA reads as TGTGCCAGCAGTGAACAGAGAGTGGATCCCAAAAACATTCAGTACCTC. Encoded protein: CASSEQRVDPKNIQYL.

The CDR3 is CASSRTRISGGANNEQFF. CDR3 DNA: TGCGCCAGCAGCCGAACGCGTATTAGCGGGGGGGCCAACAATGAGCAGTTCTTC. The chain recombines TRBV5-1 with TRBJ2-1, with 11 bases matching TRBD2. The CDR3 length is 18 residues. Germline V CDR1 and CDR2: SGHRS, YFSETQ. Trimming at V came to 4 bases and at J to 5 bases, leaving 14 bases not matched to a gene.

The chain carries TRBV7-8 and TRBJ1-5; 9 bases align to TRBD1. Per germline, CDR1 SGHVS and CDR2 FQNEAQ. Germline trimming cut 8 bases from V and 7 bases from J; bases unmatched to any gene: 12. The CDR3 has 15 residues. CDR3 nucleotide sequence: TGTGCCAGCGAACCAGGGGACAGGGTGGGCCAGCCCCAGCATTTT. Translating gives CASEPGDRVGQPQHF. Variable domain in full (rest from reference TRBV7-8 and TRBJ1-5): GAGVSQSPRYKVAKRGQDVALRCDPISGHVSLFWYQQALGQGPEFLTYFQNEAQLDKSGLPSDRFFAERPEGSVSTLKIQRTQQEDSAVYLCASEPGDRVGQPQHFGDGTRLSIL.

The chain recombines TRBV20-1 with TRBJ2-3; unclear D gene. Germline V gene sequence: CDR1 DFQATT, CDR2 SNEGSKA (reference sequence). V lost 1 base to trimming and J lost 6 bases, with 14 bases between them. The CDR3 has 14 amino acids. The CDR3 bases are TGCAGTGCTAGAGTGACCCTAAATTCGGATACGCAGTATTTT. Translating gives CSARVTLNSDTQYF.